Below, one T cell receptor (beta chain) is given with its context. The antigen is undetermined. This entry is derived from a study of cytomegalovirus exposure and HLA in healthy donors. Study-wide findings and caveats: Later, TCR association rates were found to vary by HLA locus, highest for DRB1 and lowest for HLA-C. Most subjects' HLA-A and HLA-B alleles were reportedly predicted from TCR beta sequences. 87-base-pair reads could not separate some V segments, including TRBV6-2 and TRBV6-3.

V lost 2 bases and J lost 2, with 10 bases in between. Per germline, CDR1 SEHNR and CDR2 FQNEAQ (reference sequence). The CDR3 has 15 amino acids. The PCR made use of 60 Vbeta and 13 Jbeta primers. Sequenced by immunoSEQ multiplex PCR; TCRdb stores in-frame clones only, minus some. This sample has 120,000 to 150,000 clones, with around 80% found just once. The source material was PBMCs. This chain uses TRBV7-9 with TRBJ1-5, with D maybe TRBD1 (5 bases). This TCR came from a female donor in good health and CMV-seronegative. The CDR3 protein is CASSLSTDGNQPQHF. The CDR3, as DNA: TGTGCCAGCAGCTTATCGACAGATGGCAATCAGCCCCAGCATTTT.